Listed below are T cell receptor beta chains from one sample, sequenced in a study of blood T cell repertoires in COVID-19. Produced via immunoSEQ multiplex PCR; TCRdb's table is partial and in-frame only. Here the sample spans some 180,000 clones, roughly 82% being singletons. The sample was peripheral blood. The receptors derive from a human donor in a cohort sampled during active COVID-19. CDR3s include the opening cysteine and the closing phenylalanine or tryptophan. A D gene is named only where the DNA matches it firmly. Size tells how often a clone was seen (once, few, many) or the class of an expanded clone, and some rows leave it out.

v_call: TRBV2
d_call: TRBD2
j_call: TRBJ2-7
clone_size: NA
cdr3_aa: CASRNSGSLHEQYF
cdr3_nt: TGTGCCAGCAGAAATAGCGGGAGCTTGCACGAGCAGTACTTC

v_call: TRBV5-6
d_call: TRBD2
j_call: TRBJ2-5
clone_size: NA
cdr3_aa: CASSSRTSGRARETQYF
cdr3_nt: TGTGCCAGCAGCTCACGGACTAGCGGGAGGGCCAGGGAGACCCAGTACTTC

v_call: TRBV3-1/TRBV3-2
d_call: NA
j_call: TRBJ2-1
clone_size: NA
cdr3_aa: CASSTGLPGHNEQFF
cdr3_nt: TGTGCCAGCAGCACCGGCCTCCCAGGGCACAATGAGCAGTTCTTC

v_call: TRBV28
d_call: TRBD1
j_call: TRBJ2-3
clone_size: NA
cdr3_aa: CASSPAGTGGTDTQYF
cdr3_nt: TGTGCCAGCAGCCCAGCCGGGACAGGGGGCACAGATACGCAGTATTTT

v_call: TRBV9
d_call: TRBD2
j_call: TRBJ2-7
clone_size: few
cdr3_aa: CASSPRGGRSSYEQYF
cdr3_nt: TGTGCCAGCAGCCCCCGCGGGGGGCGGAGCTCCTACGAGCAGTACTTC

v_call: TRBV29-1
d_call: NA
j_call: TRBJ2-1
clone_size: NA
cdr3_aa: CSVGPFINEQFF
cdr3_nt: TGCAGCGTTGGGCCCTTTATCAATGAGCAGTTCTTC

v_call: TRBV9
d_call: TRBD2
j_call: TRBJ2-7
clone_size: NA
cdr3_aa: CASSPGLADSSYEQYF
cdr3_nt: TGTGCCAGCAGCCCCGGACTAGCGGATAGCTCCTACGAGCAGTACTTC

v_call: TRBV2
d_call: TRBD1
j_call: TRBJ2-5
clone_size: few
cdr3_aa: CASSDRSTGTGETQYF
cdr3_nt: TGTGCCAGCAGTGACCGATCGACAGGGACCGGAGAGACCCAGTACTTC

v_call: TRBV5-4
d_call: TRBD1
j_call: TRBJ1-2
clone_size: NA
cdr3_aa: CASSLSGTGVSNYGYTF
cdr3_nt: TGTGCCAGCAGCTTGTCCGGGACAGGCGTATCTAACTATGGCTACACCTTC

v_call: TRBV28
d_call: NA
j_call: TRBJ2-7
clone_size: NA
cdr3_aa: CASSPTPTGFYEQYF
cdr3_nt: TGTGCCAGCAGCCCAACCCCCACAGGGTTCTACGAGCAGTACTTC

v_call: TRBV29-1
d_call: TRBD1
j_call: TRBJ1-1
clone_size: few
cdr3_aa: CSAQTGVNTEAFF
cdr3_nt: TGCAGCGCGCAGACAGGGGTGAACACTGAAGCTTTCTTT

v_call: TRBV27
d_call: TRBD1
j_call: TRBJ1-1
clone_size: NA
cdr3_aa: CASSWTGFKNTEAFF
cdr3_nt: TGTGCCAGCTCATGGACAGGGTTCAAGAACACTGAAGCTTTCTTT

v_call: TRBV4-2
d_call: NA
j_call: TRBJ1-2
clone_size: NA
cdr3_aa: CASSQWGRDGYTF
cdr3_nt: TGTGCCAGCAGCCAATGGGGGCGGGATGGCTACACCTTC

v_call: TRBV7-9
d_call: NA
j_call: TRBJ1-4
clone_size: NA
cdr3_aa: CASSAGQQLFF
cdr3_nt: TGTGCCAGCAGCGCTGGGCAGCAACTGTTTTTT

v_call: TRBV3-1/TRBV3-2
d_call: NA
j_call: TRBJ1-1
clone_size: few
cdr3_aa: CASSPGGKMNTEAFF
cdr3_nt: TGTGCCAGCAGCCCCGGGGGGAAAATGAACACTGAAGCTTTCTTT

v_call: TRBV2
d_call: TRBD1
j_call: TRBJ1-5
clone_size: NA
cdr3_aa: CASSGGTGSNQPQHF
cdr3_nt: TGTGCCAGCAGTGGGGGGACAGGGAGCAATCAGCCCCAGCATTTT

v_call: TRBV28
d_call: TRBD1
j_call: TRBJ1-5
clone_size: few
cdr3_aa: CASKQGTHQPQHF
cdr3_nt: TGTGCCAGCAAACAGGGGACCCATCAGCCCCAGCATTTT

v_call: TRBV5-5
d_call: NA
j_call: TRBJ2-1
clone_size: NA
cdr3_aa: CASSLASSLNEQFF
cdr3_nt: TGTGCCAGCAGCTTGGCCTCTTCCCTCAATGAGCAGTTCTTC

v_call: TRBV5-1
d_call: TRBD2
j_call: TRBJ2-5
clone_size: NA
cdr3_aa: CASSSGRRDETQYF
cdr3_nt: TGCGCCAGCTCTAGCGGGAGGAGGGACGAGACCCAGTACTTC

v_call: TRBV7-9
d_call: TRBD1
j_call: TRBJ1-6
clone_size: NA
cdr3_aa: CASSPWTGSSYNSPLHF
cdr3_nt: TGTGCCAGCAGCCCCTGGACAGGGAGCTCCTATAATTCACCCCTCCACTTT

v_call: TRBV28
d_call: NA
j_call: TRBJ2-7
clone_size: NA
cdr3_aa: CASKKPWAAGEQYF
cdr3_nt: TGTGCCAGCAAAAAACCGTGGGCCGCCGGCGAGCAGTACTTC

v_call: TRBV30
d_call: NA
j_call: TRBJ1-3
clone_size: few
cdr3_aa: CAWSRGWSSGNTIYF
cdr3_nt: TGTGCCTGGAGCCGCGGGTGGAGCTCTGGAAACACCATATATTTT

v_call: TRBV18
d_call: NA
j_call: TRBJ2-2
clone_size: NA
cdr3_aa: CASSPVVAGELFF
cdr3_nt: TGTGCCAGCTCACCGGTGGTAGCCGGGGAGCTGTTTTTT

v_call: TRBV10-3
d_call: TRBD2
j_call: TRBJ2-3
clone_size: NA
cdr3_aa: CAIHSGRAGTDTQYF
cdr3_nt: TGTGCCATCCATAGCGGGAGGGCCGGCACAGATACGCAGTATTTT

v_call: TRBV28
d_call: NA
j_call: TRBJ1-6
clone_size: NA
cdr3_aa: CASTVAYNSPLHF
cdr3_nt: TGTGCCAGCACCGTCGCCTATAATTCACCCCTCCACTTT

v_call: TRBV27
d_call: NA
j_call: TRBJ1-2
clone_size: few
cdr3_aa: CASSFLGAYGYTF
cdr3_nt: TGTGCCAGCAGTTTTTTGGGGGCCTATGGCTACACCTTC

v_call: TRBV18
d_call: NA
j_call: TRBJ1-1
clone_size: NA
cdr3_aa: CASSPGAGNTEAFF
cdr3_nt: TGTGCCAGCTCACCGGGGGCGGGGAACACTGAAGCTTTCTTT

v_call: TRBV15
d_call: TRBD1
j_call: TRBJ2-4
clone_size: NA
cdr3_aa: CATSPDRGKNIQYF
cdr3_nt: TGTGCCACCAGCCCGGACAGGGGAAAAAACATTCAGTACTTC

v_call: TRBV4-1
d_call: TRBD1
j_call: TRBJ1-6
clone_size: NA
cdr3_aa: CASSKPGQNSPLHF
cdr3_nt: TGCGCCAGCAGCAAACCGGGACAGAATTCACCCCTCCACTTT

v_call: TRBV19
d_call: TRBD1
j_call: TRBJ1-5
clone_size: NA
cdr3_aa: CASSRDRGQPQHF
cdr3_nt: TGTGCCAGTAGCCGGGACAGGGGCCAGCCCCAGCATTTT

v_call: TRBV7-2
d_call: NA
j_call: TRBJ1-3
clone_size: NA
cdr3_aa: CASSLGQAGGGNTIYF
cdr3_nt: TGTGCCAGCAGCCTAGGGCAGGCAGGAGGCGGAAACACCATATATTTT

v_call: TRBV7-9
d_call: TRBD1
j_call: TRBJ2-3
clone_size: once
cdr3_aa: CASIKDRGSTDTQYF
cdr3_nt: TGTGCCAGCATCAAGGACAGGGGTAGCACAGATACGCAGTATTTT

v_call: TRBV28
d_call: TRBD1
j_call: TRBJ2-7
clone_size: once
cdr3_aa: CASSLDKGQGARYEQYF
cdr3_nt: TGTGCCAGCAGTTTAGATAAGGGACAGGGGGCGCGATACGAGCAGTACTTC

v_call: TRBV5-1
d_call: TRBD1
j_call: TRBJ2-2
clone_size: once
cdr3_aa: CASSGTGWRAGELFF
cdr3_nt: TGCGCCAGCAGCGGGACAGGGTGGAGGGCCGGGGAGCTGTTTTTT

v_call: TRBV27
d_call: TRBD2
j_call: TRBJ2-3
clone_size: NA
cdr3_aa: CASSLISSGRIRDTQYF
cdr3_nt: TGTGCCAGCAGTTTAATTTCCAGCGGGAGGATTCGGGATACGCAGTATTTT

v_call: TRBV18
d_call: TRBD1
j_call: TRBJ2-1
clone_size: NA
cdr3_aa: CASSPTGDNEQFF
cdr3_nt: TGTGCCAGCTCACCGACAGGGGACAATGAGCAGTTCTTC

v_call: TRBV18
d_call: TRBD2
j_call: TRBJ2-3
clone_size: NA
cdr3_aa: CASSLPPGRASYTQYF
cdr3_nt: TGTGCCAGCTCACTACCCCCCGGGAGGGCCTCATATACGCAGTATTTT

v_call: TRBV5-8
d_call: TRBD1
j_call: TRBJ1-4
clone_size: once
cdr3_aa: CASSLGRTGRNEKLFF
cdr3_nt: TGTGCCAGCAGCCTGGGCCGGACAGGGAGGAATGAAAAACTGTTTTTT

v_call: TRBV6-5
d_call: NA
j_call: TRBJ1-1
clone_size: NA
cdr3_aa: CATSTNTEAFF
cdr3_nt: TGTGCCACCTCGACAAACACTGAAGCTTTCTTT

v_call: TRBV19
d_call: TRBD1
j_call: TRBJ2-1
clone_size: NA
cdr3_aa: CASSVSGQQYNEQFF
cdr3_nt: TGTGCCAGTAGTGTATCGGGACAGCAATACAATGAGCAGTTCTTC

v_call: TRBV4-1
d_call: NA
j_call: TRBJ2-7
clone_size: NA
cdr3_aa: CASSQADKGSSYEQYF
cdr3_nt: TGCGCCAGCAGCCAAGCGGACAAGGGGTCATCCTACGAGCAGTACTTC

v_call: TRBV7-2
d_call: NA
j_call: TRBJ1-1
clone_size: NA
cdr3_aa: CASSTQTGLRAFF
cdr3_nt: TGTGCCAGCAGCACGCAAACAGGGCTGCGCGCTTTCTTT

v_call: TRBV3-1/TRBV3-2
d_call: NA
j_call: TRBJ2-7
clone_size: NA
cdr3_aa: CASSQTGTRNEQYF
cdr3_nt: TGTGCCAGCAGCCAAACCGGGACAAGGAACGAGCAGTACTTC

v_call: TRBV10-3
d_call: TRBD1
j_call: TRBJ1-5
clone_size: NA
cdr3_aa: CAIKDRAGQPQHF
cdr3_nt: TGTGCCATTAAGGACAGGGCGGGTCAGCCCCAGCATTTT

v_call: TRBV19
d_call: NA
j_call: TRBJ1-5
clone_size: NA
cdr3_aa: CASSRDSTPTYSNQPQHF
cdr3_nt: TGTGCCAGTAGCAGAGACAGCACTCCTACCTATAGCAATCAGCCCCAGCATTTT

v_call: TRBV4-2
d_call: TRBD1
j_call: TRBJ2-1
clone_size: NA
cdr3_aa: CASRSGQGDEQFF
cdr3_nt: TGTGCCAGCAGGTCGGGACAGGGAGATGAGCAGTTCTTC

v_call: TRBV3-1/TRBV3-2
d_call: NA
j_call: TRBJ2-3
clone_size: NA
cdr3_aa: CASSQVSGLGDTQYF
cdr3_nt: TGTGCCAGCAGCCAAGTGAGCGGGCTTGGAGATACGCAGTATTTT

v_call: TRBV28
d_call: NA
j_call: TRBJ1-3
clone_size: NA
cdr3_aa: CASHQGSGNTIYF
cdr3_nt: TGTGCCAGCCACCAGGGGTCTGGAAACACCATATATTTT

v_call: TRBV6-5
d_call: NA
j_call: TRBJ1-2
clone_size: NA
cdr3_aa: CASKLTSGYGYTF
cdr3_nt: TGTGCCAGCAAGCTCACGAGCGGCTATGGCTACACCTTC

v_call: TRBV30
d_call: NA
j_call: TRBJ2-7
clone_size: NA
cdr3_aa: CAWSVNSGTEQYF
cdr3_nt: TGTGCCTGGAGTGTAAACAGCGGTACAGAGCAGTACTTC

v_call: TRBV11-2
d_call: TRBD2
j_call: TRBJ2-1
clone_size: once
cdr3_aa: CASSLDGLADQFF
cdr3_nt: TGTGCCAGCAGCTTAGATGGACTAGCGGATCAGTTCTTC

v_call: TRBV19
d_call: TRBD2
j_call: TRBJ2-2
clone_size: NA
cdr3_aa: CASWGRAGVTGELFF
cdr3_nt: TGTGCCAGTTGGGGGCGAGCGGGAGTTACCGGGGAGCTGTTTTTT

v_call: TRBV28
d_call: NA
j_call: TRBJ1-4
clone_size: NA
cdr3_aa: CASSLGGTGREKLFF
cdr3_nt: TGTGCCAGCAGCCTCGGTGGAACAGGTCGTGAAAAACTGTTTTTT

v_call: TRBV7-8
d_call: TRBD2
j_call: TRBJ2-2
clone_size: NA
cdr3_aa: CASSLEGTSVTGELFF
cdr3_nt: TGTGCCAGCAGCTTAGAGGGGACTAGTGTCACCGGGGAGCTGTTTTTT

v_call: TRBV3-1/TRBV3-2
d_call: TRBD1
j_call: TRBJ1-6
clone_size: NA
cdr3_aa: CASSQGTGVRSPLHF
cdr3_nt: TGTGCCAGCAGCCAAGGGACAGGGGTTCGTTCACCCCTCCACTTT

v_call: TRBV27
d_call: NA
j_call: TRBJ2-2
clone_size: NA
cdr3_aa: CASSPRVGELFF
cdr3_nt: TGTGCCAGCAGTCCTCGGGTCGGGGAGCTGTTTTTT

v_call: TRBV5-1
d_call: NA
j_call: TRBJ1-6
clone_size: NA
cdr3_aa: CASSGSQGNNSPLHF
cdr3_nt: TGCGCCAGCAGCGGTTCACAGGGAAATAATTCACCCCTCCACTTT